These 9 T cell receptor beta chains share one sample of origin, sequenced in a study of blood T cell repertoires in COVID-19. Assay used: immunoSEQ multiplex PCR; TCRdb lists only in-frame clones, some missing. The sample holds more than 300,000 clones, around 83% seen once. The sample comprised peripheral blood. The source is a woman aged 50 to 65 with acute or convalescent COVID-19.

The rearrangement joins TRBV24-1 to TRBJ2-3; 10 bases fit TRBD2. The CDR3 covers 16 residues. Germline CDR1 and CDR2: KGHDR and SFDVKD. The V segment lost 1 base and the J segment 7 bases; nucleotides outside the gene matches: 7. CDR3 loop: CATSDFGLAGAHTQYF. The DNA for the CDR3 is TGTGCCACCAGTGATTTCGGGCTAGCGGGGGCGCATACGCAGTATTTT.

The rearrangement joins TRBV7-2 to TRBJ2-7, with 16 bases that match TRBD2. CDR1 SGHTA and CDR2 FQGNSA come from the germline V gene. The CDR3 is made up of 18 amino acids. The V gene end was trimmed by 3 bases and the J gene end by 2 bases; junction bases not matched to a gene: 7. The CDR3 nucleotides are TGTGCCAGCAGCTTCCCGGGACTAGCGGGAGGGCTGCCCTACGAGCAGTACTTC. Its translation is CASSFPGLAGGLPYEQYF.

The chain uses TRBV12-3 or TRBV12-4 and TRBJ2-5; no clear D. The CDR3 totals 11 residues. V shed 3 bases and J shed 5 bases, with 4 bases lying between them. In DNA form, the CDR3 reads TGTGCCAGCAGTTTTGAGGAGACCCAGTACTTC. This gives the protein CASSFEETQYF.

The chain is built from TRBV5-4 and TRBJ2-5, with D possibly TRBD1 on 5 matching bases. CDR1 SGHNT and CDR2 YYREEE come from the germline V gene (reference sequence). V was shortened by 4 bases and J by 1 base, with 11 bases between the two germline ends. The CDR3 sequence is 14 residues long. This CDR3 reads CASSPVGAQETQYF. The CDR3 DNA reads TGTGCCAGCAGCCCGGTTGGGGCCCAAGAGACCCAGTACTTC.

The rearrangement joins TRBV19 to TRBJ2-3, with TRBD1 matching 9 bases. The CDR3 covers 13 residues. V trimming: 8 bases; J trimming: 4 bases; junction bases outside the gene matches: 4. CDR1 and CDR2 from the germline V gene are LNHDA and SQIVND (reference sequence). CDR3 coding DNA: TGTGCCAGTTCCACAGGGGGCCCAGATACGCAGTATTTT. Translation: CASSTGGPDTQYF.

This chain connects TRBV5-1 to TRBJ2-3; 12 bases fit TRBD1. The CDR3 totals 16 residues. J was trimmed by 4 bases and V by 0 bases; bases with no gene match: 3. Germline V lookup: CDR1 SGHRS, CDR2 YFSETQ. The CDR3 protein is CASSLVGTGGADTQYF. In nucleotides, the CDR3 is TGCGCCAGCAGCTTGGTGGGGACAGGGGGCGCAGATACGCAGTATTTT.

The DNA for the CDR3 is TGTGCCAGCAGCGGGGGACTGATCCAAGAGACCCAGTACTTC. Translated: CASSGGLIQETQYF. The chain is built from TRBV5-6 and TRBJ2-5; tentatively, D is TRBD2 (6 bases). Germline CDR1 and CDR2: SGHDT and YYEEEE. Trimming took 4 bases from V and 1 from J, leaving 11 bases between them. The CDR3 extends over 14 amino acids.

The rearrangement uses TRBV9 and TRBJ1-1, with D tentatively TRBD1 (5 bases). Trimming shortened V by 4 bases and J by 5 bases, and 21 bases separated the two germline ends. The CDR3 has 16 amino acids. CDR1 is SGDLS and CDR2 is YYNGEE in the germline V gene. This chain's CDR3 is CASSKGLKARETEAFF. The DNA for the CDR3 is TGTGCCAGCAGCAAGGGTTTAAAAGCCAGGGAAACTGAAGCTTTCTTT.

This chain connects TRBV10-3 to TRBJ2-7; D is perhaps TRBD1 (6 bases). The CDR3 runs 15 residues. Trimming took off 0 bases at V and 1 base at J, with 10 bases between the two ends. Germline V gives CDR1 ENHRY, CDR2 SYGVKD. CDR3: CAISESSQGSYEQYF. The CDR3 DNA follows: TGTGCCATCAGTGAGTCGAGCCAGGGGTCCTACGAGCAGTACTTC.